Shown below are 25 T cell receptor beta chains from a single sample sequenced in a study of T cell repertoires in cytomegalovirus infection (dated by TCRdb to about 2019). These receptors' targets are unknown. Reads for this sample came from an Illumina HiSeq 1500. The public sequencing data were trimmed at Q25 with fastp and processed into clonotypes with MiXCR by TCRdb, which kept only in-frame beta chains. Each CDR3 protein gets just one entry, which takes the most common genes and DNA from the rows behind it. The sample records 450,000 to 600,000 distinct CDR3 sequences, about 33% of which are singletons. The ten most abundant clones make up 15% to 20% of the sample. The meaning of the sample's treatment or condition label: in vitro stimulation with specific CMV peptide epitopes to enrich CMV-specific T cells. The sequencing used cultured PBMCs, collected from culture after CMV antigen stimulation. The receptors here all came from a human donor in good health (CMV status not recorded). Some clones in this sample may be carry-over from other donors' samples.

The chain uses TRBV20-1 and TRBJ2-5, with 9 bases aligning to TRBD2. Germline V CDR1 and CDR2: DFQATT, SNEGSKA (reference sequence). The V gene end was trimmed by 3 bases and the J gene end by 5 bases; junction bases not matched to a gene: 25. This CDR3 has 20 residues. The CDR3 nucleotides are TGCAGTGCTAGTAACGGCGGAACAGGGTCGGGACTAGCCGGTGGGGAGACCCAGTACTTC. Translating it yields CSASNGGTGSGLAGGETQYF.

V is TRBV28 and J is TRBJ2-1; D is undetermined. With 3 bases removed from V and 9 bases from J, the gap between germline ends came to 12 bases. The CDR3 is 13 amino acids. Per germline, CDR1 MDHEN and CDR2 SYDVKM. The CDR3, as DNA: TGTGCCAGCAGTTTTCGCGGATGGAGTGAGCAGTTCTTC. Residues: CASSFRGWSEQFF.

This clonotype was counted between two and nine times. The gene calls are TRBV12-3 or TRBV12-4 and TRBJ1-6; 8 positions match TRBD1. CDR3 length equals 14 residues. With 5 bases clipped from V and 9 bases from J, the junction kept 6 bases outside the gene matches. CDR3 in DNA: TGTGCCAGCAGTCTGACAGGGGCGACTTCACCCCTCCACTTT. It yields the protein CASSLTGATSPLHF.

This sequence joins TRBV19 and TRBJ2-3; a weak D match, TRBD1 (6 bases). Germline V CDR1 and CDR2: LNHDA, SQIVND (reference sequence). V gave up 5 bases and J gave up 6 bases, with 18 bases separating them. The length of the CDR3 is 15 residues. The CDR3 loop is CASSLQGRGLDTQYF. The CDR3 DNA reads TGTGCCAGTAGTCTACAGGGACGGGGTTTGGATACGCAGTATTTT.

This clonotype was observed a few times. The chain joins TRBV7-8 to TRBJ1-1; weak D call: TRBD1 (6 bases). Germline assignment: CDR1 SGHVS and CDR2 FQNEAQ. V lost 1 base and J 6 bases, leaving 24 bases between the germline ends. The CDR3 length is 18 residues. The CDR3 region has the DNA TGTGCCAGCAGCTTAGTTGGAATAATCGGAGACCCAGGGGCTGAAGCTTTCTTT. This codes for CASSLVGIIGDPGAEAFF.

This clonotype was seen ten or more times. V is TRBV7-2 and J is TRBJ2-1; weak D call: TRBD2 (6 bases). V gave up 0 bases and J gave up 10 bases, with 10 bases separating them. Per the germline V gene, CDR1 is SGHTA and CDR2 is FQGNSA. The CDR3 is 13 amino acids. The CDR3 sequence: CASSLAGGLEQFF. Written as DNA, the CDR3 is TGTGCCAGCAGCTTAGCCGGGGGTTTGGAGCAGTTCTTC.

There are a few counts of this clonotype. The chain uses TRBV7-9 and TRBJ2-1, with 10 bases fitting TRBD1. V trimming: 2 bases; J trimming: 5 bases; junction bases outside the gene matches: 6. Germline V gene sequence: CDR1 SEHNR, CDR2 FQNEAQ (reference sequence). There are 16 residues in the CDR3. CDR3 loop: CASSLKGQGRNNEQFF. DNA for the CDR3: TGTGCCAGCAGCTTAAAGGGACAGGGGCGGAACAATGAGCAGTTCTTC. Filled out from reference TRBV7-9 and TRBJ2-1, the complete variable domain reads DTGVSQNPRHKITKRGQNVTFRCDPISEHNRLYWYRQTLGQGPEFLTYFQNEAQLEKSRLLSDRFSAERPKGSFSTLEIQRTEQGDSAMYLCASSLKGQGRNNEQFFGPGTRLTVL.

This clonotype has just a few counts. The chain carries TRBV27 and TRBJ1-1; D is unresolved. The V and J ends lost 3 bases and 4 bases respectively, with 9 bases between them. The germline V gene has CDR1 MNHEY and CDR2 SMNVEV (reference sequence). This CDR3 region has 13 residues. CDR3 bases: TGTGCCAGCAGTTTGTTCCGGGGCACTGAAGCTTTCTTT. Translated: CASSLFRGTEAFF.

This clonotype appeared many times. This chain's CDR3 is CASSPTGHQPQHF. The CDR3 coding sequence is TGTGCCAGCAGCCCCACGGGTCATCAGCCCCAGCATTTT. The chain combines TRBV12-3 or TRBV12-4 with TRBJ1-5; no clear D. Trimming left V 6 bases short and J 5 bases short, with 11 bases between. The CDR3 sequence is 13 residues long.

This chain connects TRBV19 to TRBJ1-2, with TRBD1 as a possible D gene (6 bases). This CDR3 contains 14 residues. The germline V and J ends were trimmed by 3 bases and 8 bases, with 16 bases remaining between them. Looked up from germline, CDR1 is LNHDA and CDR2 is SQIVND (reference sequence). CDR3 nucleotides: TGTGCCAGTAGTATCCCTCCGACAGGCGGAGGCTACACCTTC. Encoded protein: CASSIPPTGGGYTF.

This clonotype was counted only a few times. The gene calls are TRBV12-3 or TRBV12-4 and TRBJ2-1; 9 bases line up with TRBD2. V lost 2 bases to trimming and J lost 5 bases; unmatched junction nucleotides: 4. The CDR3 covers 15 residues. CDR3 protein: CASSLSGTSHNEQFF. The CDR3 bases are TGTGCCAGCAGTTTATCCGGGACTAGCCACAATGAGCAGTTCTTC.

V usage is TRBV19 and J usage is TRBJ2-1; D gene ambiguous. CDR3 length equals 16 residues. With 6 bases removed from V and 0 bases from J, the gap between germline ends came to 15 bases. Germline-derived CDR1 and CDR2 are LNHDA and SQIVND (reference sequence). DNA for the CDR3: TGTGCCAGTAGCCCTTGGACCCTTAGCTCCTACAATGAGCAGTTCTTC. Residues: CASSPWTLSSYNEQFF.

The gene calls are TRBV19 and TRBJ1-5; 9 nucleotides match TRBD1. The CDR3 loop spans 17 amino acids. V was clipped by 3 bases and J by 4 bases; unmatched bases: 10. Germline V CDR1 and CDR2: LNHDA, SQIVND (reference sequence). CDR3 sequence (DNA): TGTGCCAGTAGTATCCAAACAGGGGGCGGCCGAAATCAGCCCCAGCATTTT. It encodes CASSIQTGGGRNQPQHF. Variable domain in full (rest from reference TRBV19 and TRBJ1-5): DGGITQSPKYLFRKEGQNVTLSCEQNLNHDAMYWYRQDPGQGLRLIYYSQIVNDFQKGDIAEGYSVSREKKESFPLTVTSAQKNPTAFYLCASSIQTGGGRNQPQHFGDGTRLSIL.

This chain uses TRBV7-2 with TRBJ1-5, with D perhaps TRBD1 (5 bases). The germline V and J ends were trimmed by 5 bases and 6 bases, with 14 bases remaining between them. CDR1 and CDR2 (germline): SGHTA, FQGNSA. The CDR3 is made up of 14 amino acids. DNA of the CDR3: TGTGCCAGCAGCCCGCAGGGTTGGGGTCAGCCCCAGCATTTT. As protein: CASSPQGWGQPQHF.

The chain employs TRBV12-3 or TRBV12-4 and TRBJ1-2, with D maybe TRBD1 (6 bases). Trimming removed 6 bases from V and 4 bases from J, with 12 bases in between. CDR3 length: 13 residues. The CDR3 is CASRSDRPYGYTF. CDR3 DNA: TGTGCCAGCAGATCCGACAGGCCCTATGGCTACACCTTC.

This clonotype was observed a handful of times. The DNA of the CDR3 is TGTGCCAGCAGTTACCAGGCGACAGGGGTTCTAGAGGGCAAAAACATTCAGTACTTC. Protein: CASSYQATGVLEGKNIQYF. This chain links TRBV6-5 with TRBJ2-4, with 8 positions matching TRBD1. The germline CDR1 and CDR2 sequences are MNHEY and SVGAGI. Germline trimming cut 2 bases from V and 3 bases from J; bases unmatched to any gene: 15. CDR3 length: 19 amino acids.

The chain combines TRBV19 with TRBJ1-2; D not resolved. The CDR3 is 15 amino acids. CDR1 and CDR2 (germline): LNHDA, SQIVND (reference sequence). Trimming stripped 6 bases from V and 8 bases from J, with 22 bases between. CDR3 bases: TGTGCCAGTAGAACACCCGGGATGACCGCGACCGGCTACACCTTC. Translation: CASRTPGMTATGYTF.

The J gene is TRBJ2-5, the V gene TRBV7-6; D perhaps matches TRBD1 (5 bases). V gave up 5 bases and J gave up 1 base, with 11 bases separating them. CDR1 and CDR2 from the germline V gene are SGHVS and FNYEAQ. CDR3 length: 14 amino acids. CDR3 protein: CASSGTGSQETQYF. The CDR3 nucleotides read TGTGCCAGCAGCGGAACAGGATCCCAAGAGACCCAGTACTTC.

The table lists this clonotype with a few counts. This rearrangement joins TRBV10-3 to TRBJ2-1, with 7 bases that match TRBD2. The CDR3 is made up of 19 amino acids. V was pared by 0 bases and J by 7 bases, with 18 bases of the junction left unmatched. Germline-derived CDR1 and CDR2 are ENHRY and SYGVKD. In DNA, the CDR3 is TGTGCCATCAGTGAGTCCCCCCTGGGGGGGACTATCCACAATAATGAGCAGTTCTTC. Protein: CAISESPLGGTIHNNEQFF.

Concerning this clonotype: The CDR3 does not close with the conserved phenylalanine or tryptophan, likely indicating a read error. V is TRBV7-9 and J is TRBJ1-1, with 9 bases matching TRBD1. In germline, CDR1 is SEHNR, CDR2 FQNEAQ (reference sequence). This CDR3 comprises 15 residues. V shed 5 bases, J shed 0 bases, and the junction held 4 bases outside the gene matches. This chain's CDR3 is CASSTGGGMNTEAFL. The CDR3, as DNA: TGTGCCAGCAGCACAGGGGGCGGTATGAACACTGAAGCTTTCTTG.

The chain has TRBV6-6 and TRBJ2-5, with D maybe TRBD1 (5 bases). This CDR3 contains 14 residues. Germline-derived CDR1 and CDR2 are MNHNY and SVGAGI (reference sequence). V gave up 5 bases and J gave up 5 bases, with 15 bases separating them. CDR3 sequence (DNA): TGTGCCAGCAGTGACAGTTGGGGCTTGGAGACCCAGTACTTC. This codes for CASSDSWGLETQYF.

This clonotype was counted a few times. The rearrangement uses TRBV7-2 and TRBJ2-5; 7 bases fit TRBD2. Germline CDR1 reads SGHTA; CDR2 reads FQGNSA. The CDR3 has 16 residues. J lost 3 bases, V lost 2 bases, and 9 bases had no gene match. The CDR3 sequence is CASSLRAGGVEETQYF. DNA for the CDR3: TGTGCCAGCAGCTTACGGGCTGGGGGGGTTGAAGAGACCCAGTACTTC.

The chain links TRBV4-1 to TRBJ2-7; the D call may be TRBD1 or TRBD2 (5 bases each). With 5 bases removed from V and 3 bases from J, the gap between germline ends came to 17 bases. Germline V gene lookup returns CDR1 MGHRA and CDR2 YSYEKL. The CDR3 extends over 15 amino acids. CDR3 coding DNA: TGCGCCAGCAGCTCAGCCGGGACCGCCGTCTACGAGCAGTACTTC. Its translation: CASSSAGTAVYEQYF.

The gene calls are TRBV6-6 and TRBJ1-1; D is unclear. The germline gives CDR1 MNHNY, CDR2 SVGAGI (reference sequence). The ends were cut back, 7 bases at V and 6 bases at J, with 15 bases in the middle. CDR3 length: 13 residues. CDR3 sequence: CASIKGPTAEAFF. The CDR3 DNA reads TGTGCCAGCATAAAGGGCCCTACCGCTGAAGCTTTCTTT.

The table lists this clonotype with many counts. The V gene is TRBV7-9, the J gene TRBJ2-5; D is undetermined. Trimming shortened V by 2 bases and J by 1 base, and 5 bases separated the two germline ends. CDR1 and CDR2 from the germline V gene are SEHNR and FQNEAQ (reference sequence). The CDR3 contains 13 residues. Here the CDR3 DNA reads TGTGCCAGCAGCTTACGCCTCCAAGAGACCCAGTACTTC. This gives the protein CASSLRLQETQYF. Complete variable domain (other parts from reference TRBV7-9 and TRBJ2-5): DTGVSQNPRHKITKRGQNVTFRCDPISEHNRLYWYRQTLGQGPEFLTYFQNEAQLEKSRLLSDRFSAERPKGSFSTLEIQRTEQGDSAMYLCASSLRLQETQYFGPGTRLLVL.